The 14 T cell receptor beta chains in this list originate from one sample, sequenced in a study of T cells in Graves' hyperthyroidism and ophthalmopathy. Researchers amplified the TCR beta CDR3 regions from RNA transcripts. Primed by the HTBI set, a first-round RT-PCR was run on the TCR CDR3. A single record per CDR3 protein comes from TCRdb applying MiXCR to the multiplex PCR reads. The table shows more than 350,000 distinct CDR3 sequences, with about 15% occurring only once. Specimen: blood. The receptor set was obtained from a woman in her 30s with Graves' hyperthyroidism that later progressed to Graves' ophthalmopathy.

In its sample, this clonotype was seen many times. The chain combines TRBV5-1 with TRBJ1-2; 7 bases align to TRBD1. Losses at the gene ends were 1 base for V and 4 bases for J; bases not matched to a gene: 4. This CDR3 region has 14 residues. Germline loops: CDR1 SGHRS, CDR2 YFSETQ. The CDR3 spells CASSLTGESYGYTF. The CDR3 DNA follows: TGCGCCAGCAGCTTGACAGGGGAGTCCTATGGCTACACCTTC. The complete variable domain, with remaining parts taken from reference TRBV5-1 and TRBJ1-2, reads KAGVTQTPRYLIKTRGQQVTLSCSPISGHRSVSWYQQTPGQGLQFLFEYFSETQRNKGNFPGRFSGRQFSNSRSEMNVSTLELGDSALYLCASSLTGESYGYTFGSGTRLTVV.

Many counts were recorded for this clonotype. The chain joins TRBV7-2 to TRBJ1-3; no firm D call. In germline, CDR1 is SGHTA, CDR2 FQGNSA. V was clipped by 5 bases and J by 3 bases, with 8 bases between them. The CDR3 contains 13 residues. CDR3 amino acids: CASSIGFGNTIYF. The CDR3 DNA follows: TGTGCCAGCAGCATAGGATTTGGAAACACCATATATTTT.

This clonotype was seen at least ten times. The chain is built from TRBV9 and TRBJ2-3; D ambiguous. Trimming pared 0 bases from V and 2 bases from J, leaving 7 bases between. CDR1 SGDLS and CDR2 YYNGEE come from the germline V gene. The CDR3 runs to 14 residues. CDR3 nucleotides: TGTGCCAGCAGCGTAGGTGTCTCCACAGATACGCAGTATTTT. It translates to CASSVGVSTDTQYF.

With regard to this clonotype: A clone one base away is much larger, so this may be a read error. The chain uses TRBV18 and TRBJ1-5, with TRBD1 as a possible D gene (5 bases). The V gene's germline CDR1 is KGHSH and CDR2 LQKENI. The CDR3 is 18 amino acids. The CDR3 DNA reads as TGTGTCAGCTCACCACCGTTAGAAGCAGGGCTCGTAGATCAGCCCCAGCATTTT. Amino acid sequence: CVSSPPLEAGLVDQPQHF. The full variable domain, rest sourced from reference TRBV18 and TRBJ1-5, is NAGVMQNPRHLVRRRGQEARLRCSPMKGHSHVYWYRQLPEEGLKFMVYLQKENIIDESGMPKERFSAEFPKEGPSILRIQQVVRGDSAAYFCVSSPPLEAGLVDQPQHFGDGTRLSIL.

This clonotype was seen ten or more times. The chain combines TRBV6-1 with TRBJ1-1; the match to TRBD1 covers 7 bases. Germline values: CDR1 MNHNS, CDR2 SASEGT. The CDR3 spans 14 residues. The J segment lost 1 base and the V segment lost 7 bases, leaving 6 bases of the junction unmatched. In DNA form, the CDR3 reads TGTGCCAGCACTCGGGACAGAGAGAACACTGAAGCTTTCTTT. Its translation: CASTRDRENTEAFF.

This clonotype was seen many times. The chain couples TRBV2 to TRBJ2-3; D possibly matches TRBD1 or TRBD2 (5 bases each). V lost 5 bases and J lost 7, with 19 bases in between. The germline gives CDR1 SNHLY, CDR2 FYNNEI. This CDR3 comprises 15 residues. The CDR3 region is CASSLSGTRVNTQYF. CDR3 bases: TGTGCCAGCAGTTTGTCCGGGACCCGGGTTAATACGCAGTATTTT.

This clonotype was seen many times. This chain uses TRBV13 with TRBJ2-3; 7 bases are a match to TRBD1. The V gene's germline CDR1 is PRHDT and CDR2 FYEKMQ (reference sequence). CDR3 length: 15 amino acids. V lost 5 bases to trimming and J lost 0 bases; unmatched junction nucleotides: 5. The CDR3 reads CASSRTGESTDTQYF. Here the CDR3 DNA reads TGTGCCAGCAGCAGAACAGGGGAAAGCACAGATACGCAGTATTTT.

This clonotype came up many times. This chain links TRBV19 with TRBJ2-1; 7 positions match TRBD2. The CDR3 is 16 residues long. Trimming removed 6 bases from V and 5 bases from J; junction bases left unmatched: 13. Germline assignment: CDR1 LNHDA and CDR2 SQIVND (reference sequence). In DNA, the CDR3 is TGTGCCAGTAGCCCCTGGGGGGGGTACGACGACAATGAGCAGTTCTTC. Translated, it gives CASSPWGGYDDNEQFF.

This chain uses TRBV7-9 with TRBJ1-4; no firm D call. This CDR3 spans 14 amino acids. The germline V gene encodes CDR1 SEHNR and CDR2 FQNEAQ (reference sequence). V was trimmed by 4 bases and J by 4 bases, leaving 10 bases between them. Here the CDR3 DNA reads TGTGCCAGCAGCTCCCCGGACGGTAATGAAAAACTGTTTTTT. Translating gives CASSSPDGNEKLFF. Variable domain in full (rest from reference TRBV7-9 and TRBJ1-4): DTGVSQNPRHKITKRGQNVTFRCDPISEHNRLYWYRQTLGQGPEFLTYFQNEAQLEKSRLLSDRFSAERPKGSFSTLEIQRTEQGDSAMYLCASSSPDGNEKLFFGSGTQLSVL.

This clonotype was counted ten times or more. The J gene is TRBJ2-2, the V gene TRBV11-2; the D gene is possibly TRBD2 (6 bases). Germline CDR1 reads SGHAT; CDR2 reads FQNNGV. The V and J ends lost 2 bases and 1 base respectively, with 14 bases between them. The CDR3 runs 17 residues. The CDR3 loop reads CASSLSPGLMNTGELFF. For the CDR3, the DNA is TGTGCCAGCAGCTTAAGTCCGGGACTCATGAACACCGGGGAGCTGTTTTTT.

This clonotype was counted at least ten times. The rearrangement links TRBV6-2 or TRBV6-3 to TRBJ2-3, with a weak D call TRBD2 (6 bases). Trimming stripped 6 bases from V and 2 bases from J, with 18 bases between. Per the germline V gene, CDR1 is MNHEY and CDR2 is SVGEGT. The CDR3 has 16 amino acids. The CDR3 spells CASSRLRAGDTDTQYF. The DNA of the CDR3 is TGTGCCAGCAGCCGCCTTCGAGCGGGCGACACAGATACGCAGTATTTT.

This clonotype was detected a few times. The chain joins TRBV19 to TRBJ1-1; D may be TRBD1 (5 bases). CDR1 LNHDA and CDR2 SQIVND come from the germline V gene (reference sequence). Trimming shortened V by 3 bases and J by 2 bases, and 10 bases separated the two germline ends. The CDR3 is made up of 14 amino acids. DNA for the CDR3: TGTGCCAGTAGTATTGTAAGGGGAAACACTGAAGCTTTCTTT. It translates to CASSIVRGNTEAFF.

This clonotype was observed many times. V is TRBV5-1 and J is TRBJ2-7, with D unclear. V gave up 0 bases and J gave up 2 bases, with 9 bases separating them. The length of the CDR3 is 14 residues. CDR1 and CDR2 from the germline V gene are SGHRS and YFSETQ. The CDR3 protein is CASSLVGYPYEQYF. The CDR3, as DNA: TGCGCCAGCAGCTTGGTTGGGTATCCCTACGAGCAGTACTTC.

The chain links TRBV2 to TRBJ2-1, with 7 bases that match TRBD2. The CDR3 runs 15 residues. Germline V gene sequence: CDR1 SNHLY, CDR2 FYNNEI. V trimming: 3 bases; J trimming: 5 bases; junction bases outside the gene matches: 7. The chain's CDR3 is CASSEWVAGNNEQFF. The CDR3 coding sequence is TGTGCCAGCAGTGAGTGGGTAGCGGGTAACAATGAGCAGTTCTTC. The full variable domain, rest sourced from reference TRBV2 and TRBJ2-1, is EPEVTQTPSHQVTQMGQEVILRCVPISNHLYFYWYRQILGQKVEFLVSFYNNEISEKSEIFDDQFSVERPDGSNFTLKIRSTKLEDSAMYFCASSEWVAGNNEQFFGPGTRLTVL.